This TCR beta chain stems from a study of siplizumab effects on memory and regulatory T cells. The V gene lost 0 bases and the J gene lost 0 bases, with 10 bases spanning the gap. Germline V CDR1 and CDR2: LNHNV, YYDKDF (reference sequence). This CDR3 region has 16 residues. Per sample, around 10^5 TCR templates were assayed. The table came from immunoSEQ multiplex PCR; TCRdb's copy has only in-frame clones and leaves some out. This table holds some 100,000 clones, about 91% found once. The V call is TRBV15, the J call TRBJ2-3; D remains ambiguous. Source material: Tregs sorted from blood. The receptor was isolated from a human donor in good health. CDR3 DNA: TGTGCCACCAGCAGAGACCGCTACCGAAGCACAGATACGCAGTATTTT. It codes for CATSRDRYRSTDTQYF.